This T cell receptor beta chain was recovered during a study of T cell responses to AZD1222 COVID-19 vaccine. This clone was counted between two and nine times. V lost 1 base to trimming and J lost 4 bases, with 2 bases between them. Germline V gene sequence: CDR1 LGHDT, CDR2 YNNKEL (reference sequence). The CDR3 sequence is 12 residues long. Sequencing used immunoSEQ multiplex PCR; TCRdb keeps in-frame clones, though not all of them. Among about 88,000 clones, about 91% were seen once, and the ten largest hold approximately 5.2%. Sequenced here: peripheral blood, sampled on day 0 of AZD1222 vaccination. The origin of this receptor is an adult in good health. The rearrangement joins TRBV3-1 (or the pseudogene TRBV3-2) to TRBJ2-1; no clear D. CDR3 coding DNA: TGTGCCAGCAGCCAAGGGTACAATGAGCAGTTCTTC. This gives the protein CASSQGYNEQFF.